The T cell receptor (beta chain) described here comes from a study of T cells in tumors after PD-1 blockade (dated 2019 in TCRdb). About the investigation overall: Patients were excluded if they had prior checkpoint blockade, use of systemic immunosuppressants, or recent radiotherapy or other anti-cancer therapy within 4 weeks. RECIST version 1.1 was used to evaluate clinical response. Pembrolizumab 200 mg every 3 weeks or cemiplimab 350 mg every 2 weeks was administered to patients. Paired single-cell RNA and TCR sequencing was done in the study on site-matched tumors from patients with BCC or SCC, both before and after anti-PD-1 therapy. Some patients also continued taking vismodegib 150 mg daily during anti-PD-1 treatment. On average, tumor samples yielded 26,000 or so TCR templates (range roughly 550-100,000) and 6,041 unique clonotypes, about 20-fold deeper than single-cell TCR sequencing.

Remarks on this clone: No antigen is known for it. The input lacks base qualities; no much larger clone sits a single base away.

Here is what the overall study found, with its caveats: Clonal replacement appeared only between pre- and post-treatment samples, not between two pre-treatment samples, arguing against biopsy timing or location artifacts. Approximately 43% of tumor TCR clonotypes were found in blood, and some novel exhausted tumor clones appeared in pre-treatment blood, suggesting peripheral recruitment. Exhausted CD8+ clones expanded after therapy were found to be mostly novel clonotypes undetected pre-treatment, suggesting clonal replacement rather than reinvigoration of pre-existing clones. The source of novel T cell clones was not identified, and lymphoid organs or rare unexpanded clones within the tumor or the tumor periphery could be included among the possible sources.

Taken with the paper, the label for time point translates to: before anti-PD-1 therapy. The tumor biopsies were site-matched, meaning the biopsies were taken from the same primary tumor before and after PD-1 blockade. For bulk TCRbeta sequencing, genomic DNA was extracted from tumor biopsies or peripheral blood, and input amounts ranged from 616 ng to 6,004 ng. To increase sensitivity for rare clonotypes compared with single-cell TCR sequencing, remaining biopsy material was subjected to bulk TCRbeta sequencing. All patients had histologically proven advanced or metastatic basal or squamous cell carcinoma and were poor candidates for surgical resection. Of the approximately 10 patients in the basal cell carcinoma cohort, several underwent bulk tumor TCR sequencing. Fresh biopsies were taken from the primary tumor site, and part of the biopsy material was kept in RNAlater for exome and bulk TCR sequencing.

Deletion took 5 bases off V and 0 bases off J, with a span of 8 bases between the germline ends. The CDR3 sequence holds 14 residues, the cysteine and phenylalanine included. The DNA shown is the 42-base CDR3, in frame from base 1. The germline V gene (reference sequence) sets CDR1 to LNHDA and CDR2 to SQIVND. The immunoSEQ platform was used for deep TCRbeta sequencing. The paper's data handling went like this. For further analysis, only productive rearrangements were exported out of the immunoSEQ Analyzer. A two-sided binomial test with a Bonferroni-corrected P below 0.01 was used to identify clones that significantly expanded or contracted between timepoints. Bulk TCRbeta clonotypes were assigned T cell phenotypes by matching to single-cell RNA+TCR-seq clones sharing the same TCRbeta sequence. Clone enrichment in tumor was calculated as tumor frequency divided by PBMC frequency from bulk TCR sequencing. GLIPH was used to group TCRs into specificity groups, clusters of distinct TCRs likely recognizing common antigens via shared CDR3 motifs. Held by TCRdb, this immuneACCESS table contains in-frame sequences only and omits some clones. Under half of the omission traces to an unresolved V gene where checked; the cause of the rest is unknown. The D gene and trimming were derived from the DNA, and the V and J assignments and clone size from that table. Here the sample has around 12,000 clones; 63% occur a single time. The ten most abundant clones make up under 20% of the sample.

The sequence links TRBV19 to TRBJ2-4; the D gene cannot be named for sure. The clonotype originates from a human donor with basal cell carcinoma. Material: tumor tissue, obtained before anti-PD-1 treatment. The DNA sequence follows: TGTGCCAGTAGTGCTCCGGCAGCCAAAAACATTCAGTACTTC. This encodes CASSAPAAKNIQYF.